The sequence of this TCR beta chain was determined in a study of shared clonotypes between healthy human individuals. Whole-study results and caveats: Sharing across a handful of donors was seen in 4% to 5.5% of naive CD4 clonotypes.

CDR3 length equals 18 residues. V was shortened by 0 bases and J by 3 bases, with 19 bases between the two germline ends. From germline, CDR1 is KGHSH and CDR2 LQKENI. All the donors were Caucasian adults who lived in Nashville, Tennessee. In the CD4+ fraction, cells were divided into CD45RA+ naive and CD45RA-negative memory subsets. Note on this clone: Its antigen is unknown.

In the source study's methods: Because ImmunoSEQ provided only junction sequences with no quality scores, the filtering differed. Assay: immunoSEQ multiplex PCR; the TCRdb copy retains only in-frame clones and omits some. The V and J calls and clone size come from that table; D and trimming were worked out from the DNA. There are 900,000 to 1,200,000 clones in the sample; approximately 78% occur only once, and 0.6% to 0.7% lies in the top ten. The material sequenced was memory CD4+ T cells from PBMCs. Subset in this sample: CD45RA-negative fraction. The chain combines TRBV18 with TRBJ2-3; TRBD1 or TRBD2 may be the D gene (6 bases each). The receptor was derived from a man aged 18 to 29 in good health. Some clones in this sample may be carry-over from other donors' samples. Here the CDR3 DNA reads TGTGCCAGCTCACCACCGGGCTCCGGGGGCAGAGGAACAGATACGCAGTATTTT. Translation: CASSPPGSGGRGTDTQYF.